This TCR beta chain emerged from a study of tumor-infiltrating lymphocytes in primary liver carcinoma. About the research overall: Ranging in age from 30 to 69 years, the patients were men and women.

Co-extracted RNA and DNA came from approximately 20-30 mg of unsorted bulk tissue. The patients had histopathologically diagnosed primary liver carcinoma, and their disease was treated by surgical resection. General observations from the study: Only about 8-24% of top clones occurred in every one of the five tumor regions.

On this clonotype: Its antigen is unknown.

With V trimmed by 8 bases and J by 5 bases, 12 bases remained unmatched. The V gene's germline CDR1 is MDHEN and CDR2 SYDVKM. CDR3 size: 14 residues. Using a constant-region primer together with ProtoScript II reverse transcriptase, TCR beta cDNA was made from 500 ng of total RNA. Each TCR beta library was derived from three nested multiplex PCR rounds that employed slightly modified ARM-PCR. Two initial PCR rounds of 10 to 11 cycles each paired TRBV1-TRBV30 forward primers with a C-beta reverse primer. TCRdb re-called the multiplex PCR reads with MiXCR, one entry per CDR3 protein. The profile shows 45,000 to 65,000 distinct CDR3 sequences, around 77% of them singletons.

The sequenced sample consisted of liver tumor tissue from sampling region 5. The subset was: tumor region T5, tumor centre. This sequence joins TRBV28 and TRBJ2-7, with 7 bases matching TRBD2. The TCR comes from a man aged 40-50 years with primary liver carcinoma and hepatitis B virus infection. CDR3 residues: CASPVVTSSHEQYF. CDR3 nucleotide sequence: TGTGCCAGCCCCGTCGTGACTAGCAGCCACGAGCAGTACTTC.